The clone carrying this T cell receptor beta chain was recorded once. This sample stems from a study of blood T cell repertoires in COVID-19. Study-level background: The United States, Italy and Spain supplied acute and convalescent COVID-19 samples. T cells, B-cell-depleted T cells, or PBMCs provided the cDNA or gDNA that served as material.

In the original processing: Reference gene primer amplification gave nucleated cell count estimates. The method was immunoSEQ multiplex PCR; TCRdb's version includes in-frame clones alone and lacks a portion of them. The D gene and trimming were derived from the DNA, and the V and J assignments and clone size from that table. The sample yields under 70,000 clones, more than 60% seen once. V was pared by 5 bases and J by 3 bases, with 6 bases of the junction left unmatched. This CDR3 comprises 15 residues. CDR1 is LNHDA and CDR2 is SQIVND in the germline V gene (reference sequence). J is TRBJ1-2 and V is TRBV19; 10 bases fit TRBD1. Material for sequencing was peripheral blood. This receptor was obtained from a woman aged 80 or over with active or convalescent COVID-19. CDR3 DNA sequence: TGTGCCAGTAGTGCACCGGGACAGGGGTACTATGGCTACACCTTC. Translated, it gives CASSAPGQGYYGYTF.